The 9 T cell receptor beta chains presented below share a single source sample, sequenced in a study of T-cell reconstitution after alpha-beta-depleted transplantation in children. Molecular barcoding with unique molecular identifiers was used for the TCRbeta library. TCRdb used MiXCR to reprocess the PCR reads, holding one entry per CDR3 protein. The repertoire has fewer than 120,000 distinct CDR3 sequences, 10% of them found once; the top ten carry 8%. The sample was PBMCs from the stem cell graft donor, taken from the stem cell graft. The receptor source for this set is a human donor who donated a stem cell graft to a child with acute lymphoblastic leukemia.

This clonotype was detected only a few times. The J gene is TRBJ2-5, the V gene TRBV7-9; D might be TRBD2 (6 bases). The CDR3 extends over 15 amino acids. V dropped 2 bases and J dropped 2 bases, with 12 bases sitting between them. CDR1 SEHNR and CDR2 FQNEAQ come from the germline V gene (reference sequence). CDR3 sequence (DNA): TGTGCCAGCAGCTTATCCGTTAGCGGACAAGAGACCCAGTACTTC. Amino acid sequence: CASSLSVSGQETQYF.

There are many counts of this clonotype. This chain uses TRBV7-2 with TRBJ2-7, with D uncertain. V lost 0 bases to trimming and J lost 2 bases, with 11 bases between them. Germline CDR1 reads SGHTA; CDR2 reads FQGNSA. The CDR3 runs to 15 residues. CDR3 in DNA: TGTGCCAGCAGCTTAGCGTTAGGGTTGCCCTACGAGCAGTACTTC. This translates into CASSLALGLPYEQYF.

Ten or more counts support this clonotype. The rearrangement uses TRBV20-1 and TRBJ1-5; D remains unclear. The CDR3 loop spans 13 amino acids. V was pared by 6 bases and J by 7 bases, with 16 bases between. CDR1 and CDR2 (germline): DFQATT, SNEGSKA (reference sequence). The CDR3 is CSAGGLEGQPQHF. Here the CDR3 DNA reads TGCAGTGCGGGTGGACTGGAAGGGCAGCCCCAGCATTTT.

Ten or more counts support this clonotype. This chain connects TRBV10-2 to TRBJ2-3; 11 bases fit TRBD2. This CDR3 is built from 18 residues. The V segment lost 0 bases and the J segment 2 bases; nucleotides outside the gene matches: 7. Germline V CDR1 and CDR2: WSHSY, SAAADI. Written as DNA, the CDR3 is TGCGCCAGCAGTGAGTCGCGACTAGCGGGGCCTAACACAGATACGCAGTATTTT. Residues: CASSESRLAGPNTDTQYF.

There are many counts of this clonotype. The V and J genes are TRBV12-3 or TRBV12-4 and TRBJ2-2, with TRBD1 identical over 7 bases. This CDR3 has 18 amino acids. V lost 2 bases to trimming and J lost 1 base; unmatched junction nucleotides: 10. For the CDR3, the DNA is TGTGCCAGCAGTTTATTGTATTTGGGACAGAAGAACACCGGGGAGCTGTTTTTT. Translation: CASSLLYLGQKNTGELFF.

This clonotype was counted many times. The chain joins TRBV12-3 or TRBV12-4 to TRBJ2-7, with D hard to call. Trimming removed 3 bases at V and 3 bases at J, with 9 bases between. The CDR3 sequence is 13 residues long. DNA of the CDR3: TGTGCCAGCAGTTTCTCTGGGGTCTACGAGCAGTACTTC. Protein sequence: CASSFSGVYEQYF.

This clonotype has at least ten counts. V gene TRBV29-1 combines with J gene TRBJ2-7, with 8 bases lining up with TRBD2. The V segment lost 7 bases and the J segment 5 bases; nucleotides outside the gene matches: 7. This CDR3 is 12 amino acids long. From germline, CDR1 is SQVTM and CDR2 ANQGSEA. CDR3 residues: CSAGTRENEQYF. The CDR3 nucleotides are TGCAGCGCTGGGACTAGGGAGAACGAGCAGTACTTC.

This clonotype showed up many times. The chain links TRBV27 to TRBJ2-3; no reliable D call. Germline CDR1 MNHEY, CDR2 SMNVEV (reference sequence). The CDR3 sequence is 12 residues long. The V and J ends lost 7 bases and 7 bases respectively, with 12 bases between them. CDR3: CASISSGNTQYF. In DNA form, the CDR3 reads TGTGCCAGCATTTCCTCAGGAAATACGCAGTATTTT.

This clonotype was detected many times. The genes are TRBV20-1 and TRBJ2-7; the match to TRBD2 covers 11 bases. The length of the CDR3 is 16 residues. V dropped 5 bases and J dropped 5; count of bases not matched to a gene: 14. Germline CDR1 DFQATT, CDR2 SNEGSKA (reference sequence). Here the CDR3 DNA reads TGCAGTGCTCCTAAACCACTAGCGGGGGCAAGCCACGAGCAGTACTTC. Residues: CSAPKPLAGASHEQYF.